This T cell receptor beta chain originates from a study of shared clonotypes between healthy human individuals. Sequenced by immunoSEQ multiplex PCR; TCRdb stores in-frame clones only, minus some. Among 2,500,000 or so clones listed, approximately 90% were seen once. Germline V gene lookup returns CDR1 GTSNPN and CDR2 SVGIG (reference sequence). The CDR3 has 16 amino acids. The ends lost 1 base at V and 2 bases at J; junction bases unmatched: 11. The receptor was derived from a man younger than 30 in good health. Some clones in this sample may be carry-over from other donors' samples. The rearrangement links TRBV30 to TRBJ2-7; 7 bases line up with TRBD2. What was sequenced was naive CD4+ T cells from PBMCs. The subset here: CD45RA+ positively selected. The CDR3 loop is CAWSERPGLQTYEQYF. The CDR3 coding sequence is TGTGCCTGGAGTGAGAGGCCGGGACTACAAACCTACGAGCAGTACTTC.